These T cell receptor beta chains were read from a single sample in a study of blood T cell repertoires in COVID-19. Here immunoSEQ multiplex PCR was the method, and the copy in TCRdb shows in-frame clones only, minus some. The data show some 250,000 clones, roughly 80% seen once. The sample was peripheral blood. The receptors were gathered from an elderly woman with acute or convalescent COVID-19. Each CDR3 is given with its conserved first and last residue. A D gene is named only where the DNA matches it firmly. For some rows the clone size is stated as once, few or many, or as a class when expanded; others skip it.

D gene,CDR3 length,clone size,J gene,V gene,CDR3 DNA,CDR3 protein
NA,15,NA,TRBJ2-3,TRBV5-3,TGTGCCAGAAGTCAACTAAGGCCCCTCACAGATACGCAGTATTTT,CARSQLRPLTDTQYF
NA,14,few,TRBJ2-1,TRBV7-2,TGTGCCAGCAGGGCGGGACCCAACTACAATGAGCAGTTCTTC,CASRAGPNYNEQFF
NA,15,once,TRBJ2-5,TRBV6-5,TGTGCCAGCCGGGGGGCTGGTAGGGGGCAAGAGACCCAGTACTTC,CASRGAGRGQETQYF
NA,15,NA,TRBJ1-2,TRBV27,TGTGCCAGCAGTTTATGGGCTGCGGGGAACTATGGCTACACCTTC,CASSLWAAGNYGYTF
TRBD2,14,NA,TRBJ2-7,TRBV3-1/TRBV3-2,TGTGCCAGCAGCCCTAGCGGGAGAAACTACGAGCAGTACTTC,CASSPSGRNYEQYF
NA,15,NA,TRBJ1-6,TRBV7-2,TGTGCCAGCAGCCCCGACAGCCCCTATAATTCACCCCTCCACTTT,CASSPDSPYNSPLHF
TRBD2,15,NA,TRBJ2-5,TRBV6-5,TGTGCCAGCAGATCTAGCGGGAGGAACCAAGAGACCCAGTACTTC,CASRSSGRNQETQYF
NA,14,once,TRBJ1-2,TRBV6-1,TGTGCCAGCAGTGAAGCTTTCACAGTATATGGCTACACCTTC,CASSEAFTVYGYTF
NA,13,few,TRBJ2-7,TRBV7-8,TGTGCCAGCAGCTCCGGTCTAATCTACGAGCAGTACTTC,CASSSGLIYEQYF
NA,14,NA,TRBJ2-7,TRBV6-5,TGTGCCAGCAATATGGGGGGACTCTCCTACGAGCAGTACTTC,CASNMGGLSYEQYF
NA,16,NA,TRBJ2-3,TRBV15,TGTGCCACCAGCAGAATGGGCGGGACGGTGGCAGATACGCAGTATTTT,CATSRMGGTVADTQYF
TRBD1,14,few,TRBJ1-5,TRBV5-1,TGCGCCAGCAGCTCGGGACAGGGGAATCAGCCCCAGCATTTT,CASSSGQGNQPQHF
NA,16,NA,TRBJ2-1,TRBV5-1,TGCGCCAGCAGCTTGGTTGGGCAGGGGACGTATGGTGAGCAGTTCTTC,CASSLVGQGTYGEQFF
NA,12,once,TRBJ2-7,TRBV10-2,TGCGCCAGCGCCCGCGGGGATTTCGAGCAGTACTTC,CASARGDFEQYF
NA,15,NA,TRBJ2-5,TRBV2,TGTGCCAGCAGTTATGCCGGGACGGGGGAAGAGACCCAGTACTTC,CASSYAGTGEETQYF
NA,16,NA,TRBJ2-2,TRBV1,TGCACCAGCAGCCCTCCCGGACTAGCGGGCACCGGGGAGCTGTTTTTT,CTSSPPGLAGTGELFF